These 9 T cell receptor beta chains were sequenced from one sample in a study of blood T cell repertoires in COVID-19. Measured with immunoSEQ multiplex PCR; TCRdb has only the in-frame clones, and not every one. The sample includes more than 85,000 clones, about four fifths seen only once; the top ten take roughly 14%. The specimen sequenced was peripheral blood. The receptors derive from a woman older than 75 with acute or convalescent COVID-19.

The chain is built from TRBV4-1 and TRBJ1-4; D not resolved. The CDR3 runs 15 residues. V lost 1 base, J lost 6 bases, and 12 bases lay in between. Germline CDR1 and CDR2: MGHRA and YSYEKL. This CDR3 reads CASSQGSGSDEKLFF. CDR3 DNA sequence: TGCGCCAGCAGCCAAGGCTCAGGTTCGGATGAAAAACTGTTTTTT.

The CDR3 spells CASRTLTGDNYNSPLHF. The CDR3 region has the DNA TGTGCCAGCAGAACCCTGACAGGGGATAACTATAATTCACCCCTCCACTTT. The rearrangement uses TRBV27 and TRBJ1-6; 8 nucleotides match TRBD1. V gave up 6 bases and J gave up 3 bases; unmatched junction bases: 10. CDR3 size: 17 residues. Germline loops: CDR1 MNHEY, CDR2 SMNVEV (reference sequence).

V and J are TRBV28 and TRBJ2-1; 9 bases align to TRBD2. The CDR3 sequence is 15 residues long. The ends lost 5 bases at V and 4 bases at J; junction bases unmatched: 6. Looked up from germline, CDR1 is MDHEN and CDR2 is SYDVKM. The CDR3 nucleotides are TGTGCCAGCAGTAGCGGGAGGTTAATTTACAATGAGCAGTTCTTC. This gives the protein CASSSGRLIYNEQFF.

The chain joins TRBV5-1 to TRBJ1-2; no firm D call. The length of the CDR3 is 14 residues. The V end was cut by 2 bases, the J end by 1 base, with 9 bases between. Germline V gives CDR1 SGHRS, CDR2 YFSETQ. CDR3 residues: CASSLGAVNYGYTF. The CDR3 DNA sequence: TGCGCCAGCAGCTTAGGAGCTGTTAACTATGGCTACACCTTC.

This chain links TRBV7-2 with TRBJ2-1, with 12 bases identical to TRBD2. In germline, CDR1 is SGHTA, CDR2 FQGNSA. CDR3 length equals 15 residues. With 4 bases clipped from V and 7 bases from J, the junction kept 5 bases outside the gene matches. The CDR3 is CASSSRTSGANEQFF. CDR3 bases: TGTGCCAGCAGCTCACGGACTAGCGGGGCTAATGAGCAGTTCTTC.

In DNA form, the CDR3 reads TGTGCCAGCTCTACCGGGATTTCCTACGAGCAGTACGTC. Protein: CASSTGISYEQYV. J is TRBJ2-7 and V is TRBV18, with D tentatively TRBD2 (5 bases). Between the trimmed V and J ends, which lost 6 bases and 1 base, there was a span of 10 bases. From germline, CDR1 is KGHSH and CDR2 LQKENI. The CDR3 totals 13 residues.

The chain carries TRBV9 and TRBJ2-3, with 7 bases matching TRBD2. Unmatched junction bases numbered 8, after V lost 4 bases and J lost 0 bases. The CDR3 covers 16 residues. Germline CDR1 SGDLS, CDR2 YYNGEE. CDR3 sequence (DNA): TGTGCCAGCAGCTTTTCGACTAGCCCAAGCACAGATACGCAGTATTTT. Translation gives CASSFSTSPSTDTQYF.

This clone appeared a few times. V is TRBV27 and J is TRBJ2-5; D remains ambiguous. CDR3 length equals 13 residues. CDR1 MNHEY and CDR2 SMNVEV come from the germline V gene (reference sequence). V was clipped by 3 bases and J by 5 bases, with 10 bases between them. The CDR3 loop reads CASSLSSYETQYF. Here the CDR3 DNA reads TGTGCCAGCAGTTTGAGTAGCTACGAGACCCAGTACTTC.

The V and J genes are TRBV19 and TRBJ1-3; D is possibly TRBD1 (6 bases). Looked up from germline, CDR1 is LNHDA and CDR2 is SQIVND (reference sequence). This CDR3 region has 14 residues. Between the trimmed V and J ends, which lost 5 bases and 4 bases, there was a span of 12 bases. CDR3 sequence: CASSFQGHGNTIYF. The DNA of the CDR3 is TGTGCCAGTAGTTTCCAGGGACACGGAAACACCATATATTTT.